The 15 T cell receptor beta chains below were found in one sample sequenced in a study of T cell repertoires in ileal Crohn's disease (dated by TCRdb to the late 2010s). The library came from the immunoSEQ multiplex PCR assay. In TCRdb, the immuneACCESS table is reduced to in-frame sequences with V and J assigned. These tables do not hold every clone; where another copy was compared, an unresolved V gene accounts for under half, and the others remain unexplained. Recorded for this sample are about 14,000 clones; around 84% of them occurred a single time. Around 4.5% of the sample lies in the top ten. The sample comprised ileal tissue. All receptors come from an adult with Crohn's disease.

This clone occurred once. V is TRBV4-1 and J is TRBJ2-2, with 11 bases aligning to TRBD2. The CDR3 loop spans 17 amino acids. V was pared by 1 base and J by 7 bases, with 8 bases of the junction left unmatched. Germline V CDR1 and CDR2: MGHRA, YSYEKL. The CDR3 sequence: CASSQAVAGGHFGELFF. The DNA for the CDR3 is TGCGCCAGCAGCCAAGCTGTAGCGGGGGGGCACTTCGGGGAGCTGTTTTTT.

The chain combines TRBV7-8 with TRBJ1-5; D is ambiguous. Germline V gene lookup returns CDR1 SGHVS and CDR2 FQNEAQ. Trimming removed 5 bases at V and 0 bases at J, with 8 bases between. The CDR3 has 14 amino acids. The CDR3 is CASSQPYSNQPQHF. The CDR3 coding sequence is TGTGCCAGCAGCCAACCCTATAGCAATCAGCCCCAGCATTTT.

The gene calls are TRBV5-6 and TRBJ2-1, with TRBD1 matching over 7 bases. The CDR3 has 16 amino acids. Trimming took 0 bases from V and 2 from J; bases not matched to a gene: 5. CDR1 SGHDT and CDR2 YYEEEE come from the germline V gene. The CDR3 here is CASSLDQGVTYNEQFF. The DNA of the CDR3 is TGTGCCAGCAGCTTGGACCAGGGGGTAACCTACAATGAGCAGTTCTTC.

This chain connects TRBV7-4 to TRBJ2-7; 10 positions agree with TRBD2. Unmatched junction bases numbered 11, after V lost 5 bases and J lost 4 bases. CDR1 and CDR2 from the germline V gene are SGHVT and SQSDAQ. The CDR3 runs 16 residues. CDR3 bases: TGTGCCAGCAGCCCCGGGCGTCTAGCGGGGGTTTACGAGCAGTACTTC. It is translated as CASSPGRLAGVYEQYF.

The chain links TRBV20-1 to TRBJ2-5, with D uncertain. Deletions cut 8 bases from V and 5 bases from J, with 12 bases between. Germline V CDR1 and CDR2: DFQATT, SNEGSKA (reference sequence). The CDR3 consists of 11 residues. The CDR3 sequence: CSTLVAETQYF. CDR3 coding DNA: TGCAGTACTCTAGTAGCTGAGACCCAGTACTTC.

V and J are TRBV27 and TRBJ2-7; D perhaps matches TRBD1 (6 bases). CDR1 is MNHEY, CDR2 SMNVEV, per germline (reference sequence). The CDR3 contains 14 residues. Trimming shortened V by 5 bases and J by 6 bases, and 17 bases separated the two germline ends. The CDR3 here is CASSGALSGAEQYF. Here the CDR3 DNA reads TGTGCCAGCAGTGGGGCCCTATCAGGGGCCGAGCAGTACTTC.

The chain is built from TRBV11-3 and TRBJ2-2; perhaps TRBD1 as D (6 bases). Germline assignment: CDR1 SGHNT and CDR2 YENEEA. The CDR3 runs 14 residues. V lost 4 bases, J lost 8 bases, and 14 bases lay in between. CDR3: CASSYYRDSGELFF. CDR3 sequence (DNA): TGTGCCAGCAGCTACTACAGGGATAGTGGGGAGCTGTTTTTT.

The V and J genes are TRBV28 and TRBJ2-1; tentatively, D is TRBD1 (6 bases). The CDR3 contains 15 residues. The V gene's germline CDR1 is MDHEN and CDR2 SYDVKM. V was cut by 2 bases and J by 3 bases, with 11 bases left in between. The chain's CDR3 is CASSLPLTGYNEQFF. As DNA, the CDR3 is TGTGCCAGCAGTTTACCCTTGACAGGCTACAATGAGCAGTTCTTC.

Written as DNA, the CDR3 is TGTGCCAGCAGTTTACGGGCAGGGGCTGGCTACACCTTC. It yields the protein CASSLRAGAGYTF. The chain employs TRBV28 and TRBJ1-2, with D possibly being TRBD1 (6 bases). V was cut by 2 bases and J by 7 bases, with 11 bases left in between. The germline V gene has CDR1 MDHEN and CDR2 SYDVKM. This CDR3 has 13 residues.

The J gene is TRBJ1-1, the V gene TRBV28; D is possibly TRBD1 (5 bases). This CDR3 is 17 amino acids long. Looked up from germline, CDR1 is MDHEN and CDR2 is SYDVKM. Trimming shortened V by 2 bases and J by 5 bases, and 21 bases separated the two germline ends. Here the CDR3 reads CASSLPTARYIRTEAFF. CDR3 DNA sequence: TGTGCCAGCAGTTTACCGACAGCGAGATACATAAGAACTGAAGCTTTCTTT.

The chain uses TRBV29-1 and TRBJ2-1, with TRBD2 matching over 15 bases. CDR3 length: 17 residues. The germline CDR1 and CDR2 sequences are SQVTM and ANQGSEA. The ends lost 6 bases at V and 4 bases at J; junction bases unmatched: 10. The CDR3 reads CSVRKGLAGGLYNEQFF. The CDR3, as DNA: TGCAGCGTAAGAAAGGGACTAGCGGGGGGATTGTACAATGAGCAGTTCTTC.

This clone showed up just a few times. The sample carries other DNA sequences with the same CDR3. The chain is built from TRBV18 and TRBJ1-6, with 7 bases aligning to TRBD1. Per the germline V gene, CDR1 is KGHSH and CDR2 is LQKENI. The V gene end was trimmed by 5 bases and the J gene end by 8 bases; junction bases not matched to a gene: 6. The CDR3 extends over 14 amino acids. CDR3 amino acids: CASSKDREYSPLHF. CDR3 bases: TGTGCCAGCTCAAAAGACAGGGAGTATTCACCCCTCCACTTT.

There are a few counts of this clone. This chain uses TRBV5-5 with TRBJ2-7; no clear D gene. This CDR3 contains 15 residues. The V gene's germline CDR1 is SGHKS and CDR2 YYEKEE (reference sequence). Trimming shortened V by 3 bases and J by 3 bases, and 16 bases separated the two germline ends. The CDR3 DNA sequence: TGTGCCAGCAGCTCAAGCGCCGGCGTGGACTACGAGCAGTACTTC. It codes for CASSSSAGVDYEQYF.

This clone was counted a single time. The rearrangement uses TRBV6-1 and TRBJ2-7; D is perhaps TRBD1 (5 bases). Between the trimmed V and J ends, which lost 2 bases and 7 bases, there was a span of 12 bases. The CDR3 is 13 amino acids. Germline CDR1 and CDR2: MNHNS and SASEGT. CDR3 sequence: CASSERVGREQYF. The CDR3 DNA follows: TGTGCCAGCAGTGAACGCGTGGGGCGAGAGCAGTACTTC.

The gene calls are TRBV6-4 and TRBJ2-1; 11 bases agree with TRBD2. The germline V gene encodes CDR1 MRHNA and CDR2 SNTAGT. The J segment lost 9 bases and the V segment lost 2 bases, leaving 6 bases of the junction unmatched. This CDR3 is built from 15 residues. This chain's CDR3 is CASSDSLAGGSEQFF. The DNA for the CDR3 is TGTGCCAGCAGTGACAGTCTAGCGGGGGGAAGTGAGCAGTTCTTC.